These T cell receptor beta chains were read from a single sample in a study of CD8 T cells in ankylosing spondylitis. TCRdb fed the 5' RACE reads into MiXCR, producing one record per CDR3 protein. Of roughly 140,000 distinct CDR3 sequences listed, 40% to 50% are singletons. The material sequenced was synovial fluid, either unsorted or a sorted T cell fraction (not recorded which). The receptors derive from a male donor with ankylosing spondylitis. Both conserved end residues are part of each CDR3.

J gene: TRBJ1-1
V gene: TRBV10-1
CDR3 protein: CARPVWPGVNTEAFF

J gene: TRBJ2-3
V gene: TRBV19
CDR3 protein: CASSIMLFVTDTQYF

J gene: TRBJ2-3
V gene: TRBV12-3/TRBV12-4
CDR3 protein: CASSTPTSETTDTQYF

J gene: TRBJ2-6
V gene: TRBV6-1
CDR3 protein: CASSEDSGSGANVLTF

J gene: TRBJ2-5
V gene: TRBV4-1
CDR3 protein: CASSQDNGLAGDQETQYF

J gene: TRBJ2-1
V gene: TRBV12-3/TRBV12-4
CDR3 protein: CASSPGEPRIHEQFF

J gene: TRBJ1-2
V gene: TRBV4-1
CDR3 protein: CASSHHTGGNYGYTF

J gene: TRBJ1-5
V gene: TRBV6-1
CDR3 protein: CASIRPGTSAQPQHF

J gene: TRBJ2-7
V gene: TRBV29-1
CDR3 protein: CSVEGSGSSYEQYF

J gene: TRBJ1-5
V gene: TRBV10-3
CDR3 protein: CAISDVLMPQHF